This TCR beta chain was observed in a study of blood T cell repertoires in COVID-19. Study overall: The United States, Italy and Spain were the sources of the acute and convalescent COVID-19 samples.

The CDR3 has 15 amino acids. J gave up 3 bases and V 0 bases, and 1 base lay outside the gene matches. Germline V gene sequence: CDR1 MRHNA, CDR2 SNTAGT. Recovered status applied to Cohort 3 donors who had two consecutive negative PCRs. It also applied to those with clearance or with symptom resolution. Only in-frame clones appear in the TCRdb table, and some are missing; sequencing was by immunoSEQ multiplex PCR. The sample carries around 370,000 clones, more than 75% recorded once. The sample comprised PBMCs or T cells enriched from blood (not recorded which). The clonotype originates from a woman aged 18 to 35 who had recovered from COVID-19. J is TRBJ1-4 and V is TRBV6-4; TRBD1 aligns across 7 bases. Written as DNA, the CDR3 is TGTGCCAGCAGTGACTCCGGGACAGCTAATGAAAAACTGTTTTTT. It yields the protein CASSDSGTANEKLFF.